In its sample, the clone carrying this TCR beta chain was seen a few times. As yet, its antigen is unknown. The data stem from a study of CD8+ T cells in alopecia areata. Study-wide background: Severity scores in treated patients reflected the percentage of scalp affected. General study findings and limits: Many expanded lesional clones remained in scalp and blood on tofacitinib.

The treatment is: oral pan-JAK inhibitor, 5-10 mg twice daily. Trimming pared 6 bases from V and 0 bases from J, leaving 12 bases between. CDR1 is MNHEY and CDR2 is SMNVEV in the germline V gene (reference sequence). There are 15 residues in the CDR3. Following RNA extraction, reverse transcription yielded cDNA that acted as the sequencing template. TCRdb keeps only in-frame clones here, not all; method: immunoSEQ multiplex PCR. The sample holds some 80,000 clones, around 61% seen once. The TCR originated in a human donor with alopecia areata. The sample consisted of CD8+ T cells sorted from blood, taken at week 24, from a patient treated with tofacitinib. The chain recombines TRBV27 with TRBJ2-4, with D perhaps matching TRBD1 (6 bases). The CDR3 DNA is TGTGCCAGCAGGGCAGGGGTCTTAGCCAAAAACATTCAGTACTTC. It translates to CASRAGVLAKNIQYF.